In its sample, the clone carrying this T cell receptor beta chain was seen many times. Its matching antigen is unknown. This CDR3 is 15 amino acids long. In germline, CDR1 is GTSNPN, CDR2 SVGIG (reference sequence). V trimming: 0 bases; J trimming: 4 bases; junction bases outside the gene matches: 6. The data originate from a study of read filtering for tumor transcriptome and immune sequencing. Study results and caveats: IR-seq captured clonotypes deeper and more reliably than RNA-seq.

Molecular barcoded adaptors covering alpha/delta and beta/gamma chains were used on roughly 400 ng RNA. TCRdb re-analysed the reads in MiXCR, keeping a single row per CDR3 protein. The table has 100,000 to 150,000 distinct CDR3 sequences, approximately 13% seen once. Sequences were obtained from a population of CD138-negative cells sorted from bone marrow. The rearrangement joins TRBV30 to TRBJ2-1, with 7 nucleotides matching TRBD2. The TCR comes from a donor at least 40 years old with multiple myeloma. CDR3 nucleotides: TGTGCCTGGAGTGTATCGTCGGGACTATACAATGAGCAGTTCTTC. This translates into CAWSVSSGLYNEQFF.